These 23 T cell receptor beta chains share one sample of origin, sequenced in a study of cytomegalovirus exposure and HLA in healthy donors. Profiling relied on immunoSEQ multiplex PCR, and the TCRdb table lists in-frame clones only, not all of them. This repertoire shows some 150,000 clones, over 90% found once; its top ten account for less than 2%. What was sequenced was PBMCs. Receptors were obtained from a man aged 18 to 29 in good health and CMV-seropositive.

V usage is TRBV6-5 and J usage is TRBJ2-3; no firm D call. CDR3 size: 13 residues. V was trimmed by 3 bases and J by 4 bases, leaving 8 bases between them. Germline CDR1 reads MNHEY; CDR2 reads SVGAGI. CDR3 loop: CASSYWAPDTQYF. The CDR3 DNA follows: TGTGCCAGCAGTTATTGGGCCCCAGATACGCAGTATTTT.

The CDR3 reads CASSESLGALEEKLFF. CDR3 DNA: TGTGCCAGCAGTGAATCGTTGGGGGCCTTAGAGGAAAAACTGTTTTTT. The chain combines TRBV6-1 with TRBJ1-4, with D possibly being TRBD1 (6 bases). Trimming pared 2 bases from V and 8 bases from J, leaving 18 bases between. This CDR3 is 16 amino acids long. Germline V gives CDR1 MNHNS, CDR2 SASEGT.

This sequence joins TRBV4-1 and TRBJ1-4; D might be TRBD1 (6 bases). Germline V gene lookup returns CDR1 MGHRA and CDR2 YSYEKL. This CDR3 is built from 13 residues. The V end lost 3 bases, the J end lost 6 bases, and 8 bases lay between the germline ends. CDR3 protein: CASSQNRDEKLFF. CDR3 DNA sequence: TGCGCCAGCAGCCAGAACAGGGATGAAAAACTGTTTTTT.

V and J are TRBV28 and TRBJ2-2, with 8 bases lining up with TRBD2. V gave up 6 bases and J gave up 6 bases; unmatched junction bases: 9. Per germline, CDR1 MDHEN and CDR2 SYDVKM. The CDR3 is 15 residues long. The CDR3 sequence is CASRPPGLVPGELFF. DNA for the CDR3: TGTGCCAGCAGACCCCCGGGACTAGTTCCCGGGGAGCTGTTTTTT. Full variable domain (missing parts from reference TRBV28 and TRBJ2-2): DVKVTQSSRYLVKRTGEKVFLECVQDMDHENMFWYRQDPGLGLRLIYFSYDVKMKEKGDIPEGYSVSREKKERFSLILESASTNQTSMYLCASRPPGLVPGELFFGEGSRLTVL.

The chain links TRBV7-2 to TRBJ2-3; D gene uncertain. CDR3 size: 14 residues. V lost 5 bases and J 4 bases, leaving 13 bases between the germline ends. Germline CDR1 is SGHTA and CDR2 is FQGNSA. CDR3 amino acids: CASSDHTVADTQYF. CDR3 DNA: TGTGCCAGCAGCGACCATACAGTGGCAGATACGCAGTATTTT.

This clone was picked up one time. The chain employs TRBV5-6 and TRBJ2-3; 10 bases match TRBD2. Per the germline V gene, CDR1 is SGHDT and CDR2 is YYEEEE. Unmatched junction bases numbered 14, after V lost 7 bases and J lost 3 bases. The CDR3 totals 17 residues. The CDR3 reads CASGLFGGSGRTDTQYF. The CDR3 region has the DNA TGTGCCAGCGGTCTTTTTGGGGGTAGCGGGAGGACAGATACGCAGTATTTT.

V is TRBV4-2 and J is TRBJ2-1, with 7 bases lining up with TRBD1. J was trimmed by 3 bases and V by 1 base; bases with no gene match: 9. Germline V gene lookup returns CDR1 LGHNA and CDR2 YNFKEQ. CDR3 size: 17 residues. In DNA, the CDR3 is TGTGCCAGCAGCCAAGGTCGGGGCAGGGGGTTCTACAATGAGCAGTTCTTC. Its protein is CASSQGRGRGFYNEQFF.

The rearrangement joins TRBV2 to TRBJ2-1, with TRBD2 matching over 10 bases. The ends lost 5 bases at V and 4 bases at J; junction bases unmatched: 5. Per the germline V gene, CDR1 is SNHLY and CDR2 is FYNNEI. The CDR3 length is 15 residues. The CDR3, as DNA: TGTGCCAGCAGTTCTGAGACTAGCGGGTACAATGAGCAGTTCTTC. This sequence encodes CASSSETSGYNEQFF.

This sequence joins TRBV28 and TRBJ2-7; maybe TRBD1 (5 bases). The CDR3 totals 15 residues. The germline CDR1 and CDR2 sequences are MDHEN and SYDVKM. The ends were cut back, 2 bases at V and 3 bases at J, with 14 bases in the middle. CDR3 DNA sequence: TGTGCCAGCAGTTTAGTGGGATTGACAGACTACGAGCAGTACTTC. This codes for CASSLVGLTDYEQYF.

The chain combines TRBV6-1 with TRBJ1-5; tentatively, D is TRBD1 (5 bases). Per the germline V gene, CDR1 is MNHNS and CDR2 is SASEGT. V was shortened by 6 bases and J by 7 bases, with 19 bases between the two germline ends. This CDR3 region has 15 residues. In nucleotides, the CDR3 is TGTGCCAGCAGGCTCCGGTGGCAGGGTGGGCAGCCCCAGCATTTT. Translating gives CASRLRWQGGQPQHF.

CDR3 residues: CASSLADRDKYEQYF. DNA of the CDR3: TGTGCCAGCAGCTTGGCCGACAGGGATAAATACGAGCAGTACTTC. The V and J genes are TRBV5-8 and TRBJ2-7; 7 bases are a match to TRBD1. The V gene's germline CDR1 is SGHTS and CDR2 YDEGEE. Germline trimming cut 0 bases from V and 4 bases from J; bases unmatched to any gene: 7. The CDR3 sequence is 15 residues long.

The chain recombines TRBV4-1 with TRBJ2-6; a possible D gene is TRBD1 (5 bases). The CDR3 runs to 16 residues. In germline, CDR1 is MGHRA, CDR2 YSYEKL. V was clipped by 1 base and J by 2 bases, with 9 bases between them. The CDR3 region has the DNA TGCGCCAGCAGCCAAGGCCAGGGTCCTGGGGCCAACGTCCTGACTTTC. This codes for CASSQGQGPGANVLTF.

As concerns this clone: In the same sample, other DNA sequences code for this CDR3. This rearrangement joins TRBV5-1 to TRBJ2-1; 10 bases line up with TRBD2. Germline values: CDR1 SGHRS, CDR2 YFSETQ. This CDR3 comprises 14 residues. The V and J ends lost 2 bases and 6 bases, in that order; junction bases with no gene match: 2. Here the CDR3 reads CASSLAGGPNEQFF. Written as DNA, the CDR3 is TGCGCCAGCAGCTTAGCGGGAGGGCCCAATGAGCAGTTCTTC.

This chain links TRBV5-4 with TRBJ2-7; D is ambiguous. V was trimmed by 4 bases and J by 5 bases, leaving 13 bases between them. Germline V gives CDR1 SGHNT, CDR2 YYREEE (reference sequence). The CDR3 totals 13 residues. The CDR3 DNA is TGTGCCAGCAGCCCCCCATCTAGAGACGAGCAGTACTTC. Its protein product is CASSPPSRDEQYF.

This clone was observed a single time. The J gene is TRBJ1-3, the V gene TRBV5-6, with 8 bases identical to TRBD1. Per the germline V gene, CDR1 is SGHDT and CDR2 is YYEEEE. The CDR3 consists of 17 residues. The J segment lost 3 bases and the V segment lost 0 bases, leaving 8 bases of the junction unmatched. DNA for the CDR3: TGTGCCAGCAGCTTGGCGCAGGGGGCATTTTATGGAAACACCATATATTTT. As protein: CASSLAQGAFYGNTIYF.

The chain's CDR3 is CAWSRRRGNEQFF. The CDR3 DNA is TGTGCCTGGAGCCGACGGCGGGGGAATGAGCAGTTCTTC. The chain uses TRBV30 and TRBJ2-1; TRBD2 matches at 7 bases. V gave up 3 bases and J gave up 7 bases; unmatched junction bases: 6. The CDR3 runs 13 residues. Germline loops: CDR1 GTSNPN, CDR2 SVGIG (reference sequence).

This clone has a single count. J is TRBJ2-1 and V is TRBV11-2; unclear D gene. Germline V lookup: CDR1 SGHAT, CDR2 FQNNGV. Trimming took off 7 bases at V and 4 bases at J, with 14 bases between the two ends. The CDR3 has 14 residues. CDR3 in DNA: TGTGCCAGCACCCCAAGGAGAGGATACAATGAGCAGTTCTTC. Translating gives CASTPRRGYNEQFF.

The chain recombines TRBV27 with TRBJ2-3; D is undetermined. CDR3 length: 14 amino acids. Trimming took 2 bases from V and 2 from J, leaving 8 bases between them. Per germline, CDR1 MNHEY and CDR2 SMNVEV (reference sequence). CDR3 in amino acids: CASSLGPVTDTQYF. The CDR3 nucleotides read TGTGCCAGCAGTTTAGGGCCCGTCACAGATACGCAGTATTTT.

This chain's CDR3 is CASSLSWDRGNYGYTF. The CDR3, as DNA: TGTGCCAGCAGCTTGTCCTGGGACAGGGGTAACTATGGCTACACCTTC. The chain recombines TRBV5-8 with TRBJ1-2; 10 positions match TRBD1. Germline assignment: CDR1 SGHTS and CDR2 YDEGEE. Unmatched junction bases numbered 4, after V lost 1 base and J lost 1 base. The CDR3 runs to 16 residues.

The J gene is TRBJ1-2, the V gene TRBV2, with 11 bases lining up with TRBD1. V lost 6 bases, J lost 6 bases, and 6 bases stayed unmatched. Germline lookup yields CDR1 SNHLY and CDR2 FYNNEI. The CDR3 is 14 amino acids. The CDR3 sequence: CASSYGQGADGYTF. The CDR3 coding sequence is TGTGCCAGCAGCTATGGACAGGGGGCGGATGGCTACACCTTC.

This clone was counted only a few times. The chain links TRBV30 to TRBJ1-4, with 8 bases that match TRBD1. The V and J ends lost 2 bases and 0 bases, in that order; junction bases with no gene match: 8. The V gene's germline CDR1 is GTSNPN and CDR2 SVGIG (reference sequence). The CDR3 is 17 amino acids. The CDR3 loop reads CAWSSPSTGATNEKLFF. The CDR3 DNA is TGTGCCTGGAGTTCCCCCTCGACAGGGGCAACTAATGAAAAACTGTTTTTT.

The CDR3 DNA reads TGCGCCAGCAGACCCTTAGCGGTCAGCTCCTACGAGCAGTACTTC. Encoded protein: CASRPLAVSSYEQYF. V and J are TRBV5-1 and TRBJ2-7; the D gene is possibly TRBD2 (6 bases). The CDR3 loop spans 15 amino acids. The V gene lost 5 bases and the J gene lost 0 bases, with 15 bases spanning the gap. Germline values: CDR1 SGHRS, CDR2 YFSETQ.

This sequence joins TRBV13 and TRBJ2-1; TRBD2 might be the D (6 bases). Germline values: CDR1 PRHDT, CDR2 FYEKMQ (reference sequence). The CDR3 contains 14 residues. Trimming took off 10 bases at V and 8 bases at J, with 21 bases between the two ends. The CDR3 is CATTRGTGEDEQFF. The CDR3 DNA sequence: TGTGCCACCACCCGGGGGACGGGAGAAGATGAGCAGTTCTTC.